This record covers a single T cell receptor (beta chain). Its cognate antigen is unknown. The source of the sample is a study of beta chain features in type 1 diabetes. The study reverse transcribed the entire isolated RNA, so it sequenced expressed TCRB transcripts. Clones were read by immunoSEQ multiplex PCR, and TCRdb kept only the in-frame ones, dropping some. The top ten hold roughly 0.12% of the sample, which has 500,000 to 650,000 clones, under 15% seen once. Regarding the study as a whole: Shortening of TCRB CDR3s, moderate but significant, appeared in all four CD4+ subsets of Type 1 diabetes patients.

Sequencing was done on a sample of naive CD4+ T cells from blood. The receptor's source is a man younger than 45 with type 1 diabetes.

CDR3 sequence reads: CASSLGPGFSNQPQHF. The CDR3, as DNA: TGTGCCAGCAGCTTAGGTCCCGGGTTCAGCAATCAGCCCCAGCATTTT. The chain carries TRBV7-2 and TRBJ1-5; D uncertain. This CDR3 region has 16 residues. Germline V lookup: CDR1 SGHTA, CDR2 FQGNSA. Trimming removed 1 base from V and 1 base from J, with 11 bases in between.